Included here is one T cell receptor (beta chain) sequence, with context. Its target is unknown. The CDR3 runs to 13 residues. CDR1 SGHDT and CDR2 YYEEEE come from the germline V gene. The ends were cut back, 2 bases at V and 1 base at J, with 4 bases in the middle. The sample comes from a study of graft-versus-host responses after intestinal transplantation. Study details: Recipients got multivisceral, liver-intestinal, or isolated intestinal transplants. Among the recipients, all got anti-thymocyte globulin induction and then tacrolimus and steroids for around three years. Study results and caveats: Graft-donor T cell macrochimerism coincided with high graft-versus-host to host-versus-graft clonal ratios in allografts. Present in recipient marrow, GvH clones included some that appeared first in ileum or blood.

Sequencing was performed with immunoSEQ multiplex PCR; in TCRdb, only in-frame clones are kept and a portion is missing. The data show some 76,000 clones, more than 75% seen once. The chain combines TRBV5-6 with TRBJ1-3; D is unclear. Sequencing used unstimulated CD8+ T cells sorted from spleen or lymph node cells, obtained before transplant. This TCR came from a human donor who was the organ donor for an intestinal transplant. The CDR3 loop reads CASSLGSGNTIYF. CDR3 coding DNA: TGTGCCAGCAGCTTAGGATCTGGAAACACCATATATTTT.